Sequencing of this TCR beta chain was carried out in a study of T cell responses to AZD1222 COVID-19 vaccine. Whole-study findings and limits: Among the donors, most were white British and more were female, and clonal diversity was possibly underestimated.

Produced via immunoSEQ multiplex PCR; TCRdb's table is partial and in-frame only. The table shows roughly 180,000 clones, with 91% occurring only once. About this clone itself: The antigen remains unidentified.

The CDR3 extends over 13 amino acids. CDR1 is MNHNS and CDR2 is SASEGT in the germline V gene. V lost 2 bases to trimming and J lost 9 bases, with 13 bases between them. The TCR comes from an adult in good health. Sample: peripheral blood, taken on day 0 of AZD1222 vaccination. The chain has TRBV6-1 and TRBJ2-5; D is perhaps TRBD2 (6 bases). CDR3 DNA sequence: TGTGCCAGCAGTGAATACAACGGGGAGGCCCAGTACTTC. Residues: CASSEYNGEAQYF.